Each of the 19 T cell receptor beta chains below was sequenced from the same sample in a study of T cells in Graves' hyperthyroidism and ophthalmopathy. Amplified regions were TCR beta CDR3 sequences from RNA transcripts. Using the HTBI primer set, a first-round RT-PCR was run on the TCR CDR3. TCRdb recomputed calls from the multiplex PCR reads with MiXCR, one row per CDR3 protein. The sample records approximately 530,000 distinct CDR3 sequences, over 15% being singletons. Sequenced: blood. These receptors were taken from a woman between 18 and 29 years old with Graves' hyperthyroidism.

This clonotype was found many times. The chain recombines TRBV2 with TRBJ2-7; 12 bases map to TRBD1. The CDR3 has 13 amino acids. CDR1 is SNHLY, CDR2 FYNNEI, per germline. V shed 9 bases and J 6 bases; nucleotides not matched to a gene: 6. The CDR3 region is CASGGTGGAEQYF. CDR3 DNA sequence: TGTGCCAGTGGCGGGACAGGGGGCGCCGAGCAGTACTTC.

This clonotype was picked up many times. This sequence joins TRBV20-1 and TRBJ2-5, with D unresolved. This CDR3 has 14 amino acids. CDR1 DFQATT and CDR2 SNEGSKA come from the germline V gene (reference sequence). V dropped 3 bases and J dropped 1 base, with 12 bases sitting between them. DNA of the CDR3: TGCAGTGCTAGTGTGGTTGTCGGCCAAGAGACCCAGTACTTC. Protein: CSASVVVGQETQYF.

The chain has TRBV6-1 and TRBJ1-1; 7 bases align to TRBD1. The CDR3 loop spans 12 amino acids. The V gene's germline CDR1 is MNHNS and CDR2 SASEGT. The J segment lost 4 bases and the V segment lost 7 bases, leaving 3 bases of the junction unmatched. The CDR3 nucleotides are TGTGCCAGCATAGGGGGCGGCACTGAAGCTTTCTTT. The encoded protein is CASIGGGTEAFF.

This clonotype was found a few times. V and J are TRBV7-8 and TRBJ1-2; 7 bases fit TRBD1. The V gene's germline CDR1 is SGHVS and CDR2 FQNEAQ. The length of the CDR3 is 14 residues. Trimming at V came to 1 base and at J to 9 bases, leaving 8 bases not matched to a gene. This CDR3 reads CASSLEETGARYTF. CDR3 DNA sequence: TGTGCCAGCAGCTTAGAAGAAACAGGGGCCCGCTACACCTTC.

This clonotype was counted at least ten times. The chain couples TRBV6-1 to TRBJ1-4; 8 bases are a match to TRBD1. The germline V gene encodes CDR1 MNHNS and CDR2 SASEGT. The V and J ends lost 5 bases and 4 bases, in that order; junction bases with no gene match: 9. This CDR3 region has 16 residues. The CDR3 bases are TGTGCCAGCAGTCGTCGGGGGGACAGGCTTAATGAAAAACTGTTTTTT. Translation: CASSRRGDRLNEKLFF.

In its sample, this clonotype was seen many times. The CDR3 sequence is CASRQPGPENEKLFF. DNA of the CDR3: TGTGCCAGCAGACAACCGGGACCGGAGAATGAAAAACTGTTTTTT. The rearrangement links TRBV11-2 to TRBJ1-4, with D perhaps matching TRBD1 (5 bases). CDR3 length equals 15 residues. Germline V CDR1 and CDR2: SGHAT, FQNNGV. V lost 6 bases, J lost 5 bases, and 16 bases lay in between.

This chain connects TRBV6-5 to TRBJ1-1; no reliable D call. V lost 2 bases and J 5 bases, leaving 12 bases between the germline ends. The CDR3 covers 14 residues. CDR1 and CDR2 from the germline V gene are MNHEY and SVGAGI. As DNA, the CDR3 is TGTGCCAGCAGTTACACAAGTAGGCATACTGAAGCTTTCTTT. This sequence encodes CASSYTSRHTEAFF.

The chain carries TRBV5-6 and TRBJ1-5; D not certain. CDR3 size: 16 residues. Germline loops: CDR1 SGHDT, CDR2 YYEEEE. The V gene lost 3 bases and the J gene lost 7 bases, with 20 bases spanning the gap. The CDR3 DNA sequence: TGTGCCAGCAGCTCGTCCACCGAAGGGAGGAGGCAGCCCCAGCATTTT. Translated: CASSSSTEGRRQPQHF.

The sample holds a few counts of this clonotype. The J gene is TRBJ2-3, the V gene TRBV9; no firm D call. Deletions cut 6 bases from V and 2 bases from J, with 13 bases between. The CDR3 loop spans 14 amino acids. The germline V gene has CDR1 SGDLS and CDR2 YYNGEE. CDR3 bases: TGTGCCAGCACCCTGAACCCAGACACAGATACGCAGTATTTT. It specifies CASTLNPDTDTQYF.

This chain links TRBV2 with TRBJ2-7, with 15 nucleotides matching TRBD2. The CDR3 loop spans 17 amino acids. Looked up from germline, CDR1 is SNHLY and CDR2 is FYNNEI. V shed 4 bases, J shed 1 base, and the junction held 5 bases outside the gene matches. CDR3 in amino acids: CASSGGLAGGQSYEQYF. CDR3 nucleotides: TGTGCCAGCAGTGGAGGACTAGCGGGGGGGCAGTCCTACGAGCAGTACTTC.

The J gene is TRBJ2-5, the V gene TRBV27, with 7 bases aligning to TRBD1. The ends lost 4 bases at V and 2 bases at J; junction bases unmatched: 10. Germline CDR1 reads MNHEY; CDR2 reads SMNVEV (reference sequence). The length of the CDR3 is 16 residues. The DNA for the CDR3 is TGTGCCAGCAGTTCACCCTCATCGGGACAGCAAGAGACCCAGTACTTC. Protein product: CASSSPSSGQQETQYF.

This clonotype has just a few counts. V usage is TRBV20-1 and J usage is TRBJ2-4; no clear D. The CDR3 sequence is 15 residues long. Germline V gene lookup returns CDR1 DFQATT and CDR2 SNEGSKA (reference sequence). Trimming cost V 0 bases and J 0 bases, with 9 bases left between them. CDR3 residues: CSARDWSTAKNIQYF. Written as DNA, the CDR3 is TGCAGTGCTAGAGATTGGAGTACAGCCAAAAACATTCAGTACTTC.

This clonotype has a count of ten or more. The chain employs TRBV12-3 or TRBV12-4 and TRBJ2-3, with D perhaps TRBD2 (6 bases). With 10 bases removed from V and 2 bases from J, the gap between germline ends came to 16 bases. The CDR3 extends over 14 amino acids. Here the CDR3 DNA reads TGTGCCACGGGGGTAGTCGCCCCCACAGATACGCAGTATTTT. Protein: CATGVVAPTDTQYF.

This clonotype has a handful of counts. The chain couples TRBV10-3 to TRBJ2-3; TRBD2 matches at 12 bases. This CDR3 contains 22 residues. V trimming: 8 bases; J trimming: 1 base; junction bases outside the gene matches: 25. Germline-derived CDR1 and CDR2 are ENHRY and SYGVKD. DNA for the CDR3: TGTGCCATCTCCGATCCGACAGCCCGGGGGGGGCTAGCGGGAGGGGGCACAGATACGCAGTATTTT. It is translated as CAISDPTARGGLAGGGTDTQYF.

This clonotype was seen at least ten times. The chain links TRBV3-1 to TRBJ1-1; D gene ambiguous. This CDR3 has 18 residues. In germline, CDR1 is LGHDT, CDR2 YNNKEL (reference sequence). The germline V and J ends were trimmed by 1 base and 0 bases, with 18 bases remaining between them. CDR3 amino acids: CASSQGIGSPSMNTEAFF. Here the CDR3 DNA reads TGTGCCAGCAGCCAAGGGATTGGGTCTCCGAGCATGAACACTGAAGCTTTCTTT.

This clonotype has at least ten counts. The chain joins TRBV7-9 to TRBJ2-5; D not certain. This CDR3 has 11 amino acids. The V end was cut by 5 bases, the J end by 5 bases, with 6 bases between. Germline V lookup: CDR1 SEHNR, CDR2 FQNEAQ (reference sequence). Here the CDR3 DNA reads TGTGCCAGCAGCGCGGTGGAGACCCAGTACTTC. Protein product: CASSAVETQYF.

Worth noting for this clonotype: A read error is possible here, since a much larger clone lies one base away. The chain recombines TRBV7-2 with TRBJ1-5, with 8 bases fitting TRBD1. CDR1 is SGHTA and CDR2 is FQGNSA in the germline V gene. The CDR3 totals 16 residues. CDR3 sequence reads: CASSLADRGRNQPLHF. The CDR3 DNA sequence: TGTGCCAGCAGCTTAGCAGACAGGGGCCGCAATCAGCCCCTGCATTTT.

This clonotype was recorded at least ten times. The rearrangement links TRBV5-1 to TRBJ2-7; 7 nucleotides line up with TRBD1. The CDR3 is 14 amino acids. V lost 4 bases to trimming and J lost 2 bases; unmatched junction nucleotides: 6. Germline V gene data show CDR1 as SGHRS and CDR2 as YFSETQ. This CDR3 is CASSQGDRTYEQYF. DNA for the CDR3: TGCGCCAGCAGCCAAGGGGACAGAACCTACGAGCAGTACTTC.

The V call is TRBV6-1, the J call TRBJ2-5; 8 nucleotides line up with TRBD2. Germline CDR1 and CDR2: MNHNS and SASEGT. The CDR3 spans 15 residues. V shed 1 base and J 5 bases; nucleotides not matched to a gene: 6. CDR3 nucleotide sequence: TGTGCCAGCAGTGAAGGAGCGGGGGATGGGGAGACCCAGTACTTC. Its protein product is CASSEGAGDGETQYF.